The 27 T cell receptor beta chains in this list originate from one sample, sequenced in a study of blood T cell repertoires in COVID-19. Clones were sequenced by immunoSEQ multiplex PCR, and TCRdb holds only the in-frame ones, with some missing. The data contain about 76,000 clones, about 93% of them singletons. Sequencing was done on a sample of peripheral blood. The receptor source for this set is a human donor in a cohort sampled during active COVID-19.

This clone has only a few counts. The V and J genes are TRBV14 and TRBJ2-5, with 11 positions matching TRBD2. The CDR3 runs to 18 residues. The germline V gene has CDR1 SGHDN and CDR2 FVKESK. Trimming took 2 bases from V and 4 from J; bases not matched to a gene: 12. CDR3 residues: CASSQRRDTSGGGETQYF. The CDR3 DNA is TGTGCCAGCAGCCAAAGACGGGATACTAGCGGGGGAGGAGAGACCCAGTACTTC.

The chain employs TRBV7-2 and TRBJ2-1; the match to TRBD2 covers 9 bases. CDR1 is SGHTA, CDR2 FQGNSA, per germline. The CDR3 loop spans 15 amino acids. The V and J ends lost 4 bases and 5 bases, in that order; junction bases with no gene match: 6. The CDR3 DNA follows: TGTGCCAGCAGCTCCTTTAGCGGGGGTAACAATGAGCAGTTCTTC. Its translation is CASSSFSGGNNEQFF.

The chain couples TRBV6-1 to TRBJ1-6; D gene ambiguous. Germline V CDR1 and CDR2: MNHNS, SASEGT. V was pared by 1 base and J by 7 bases, with 20 bases between. The CDR3 is 18 amino acids. The CDR3 sequence: CASSEEHLSVFINSPLHF. As DNA, the CDR3 is TGTGCCAGCAGTGAAGAGCACTTATCCGTTTTCATAAATTCACCCCTCCACTTT.

The chain carries TRBV4-1 and TRBJ2-7, with 10 bases fitting TRBD1. The CDR3 length is 15 residues. Germline V CDR1 and CDR2: MGHRA, YSYEKL. J lost 3 bases, V lost 4 bases, and 6 bases had no gene match. The CDR3 DNA follows: TGCGCCAGCAGCCCGGGACAGGGGCCGGTCTACGAGCAGTACTTC. The encoded protein is CASSPGQGPVYEQYF.

The table lists this clone with a few counts. Additional DNA sequences in this sample encode the identical CDR3. The chain joins TRBV11-1 to TRBJ1-1; no clear D gene. The CDR3 is 13 amino acids. Trimming left V 1 base short and J 1 base short, with 4 bases between. Germline V CDR1 and CDR2: SGHAT, FQDESV (reference sequence). CDR3 protein: CASSLGENTEAFF. The CDR3, as DNA: TGTGCCAGCAGCTTAGGCGAGAACACTGAAGCTTTCTTT. Drawing the rest from reference TRBV11-1 and TRBJ1-1, the complete variable domain is EAEVAQSPRYKITEKSQAVAFWCDPISGHATLYWYRQILGQGPELLVQFQDESVVDDSQLPKDRFSAERLKGVDSTLKIQPAELGDSAMYLCASSLGENTEAFFGQGTRLTVV.

The V call is TRBV2, the J call TRBJ1-5; maybe TRBD1 (6 bases). Germline V gene data show CDR1 as SNHLY and CDR2 as FYNNEI. The CDR3 is made up of 14 amino acids. The CDR3 sequence: CATSAGGRNQPQHF. In nucleotides, the CDR3 is TGTGCAACATCTGCCGGGGGGCGGAATCAGCCCCAGCATTTT.

The chain carries TRBV5-6 and TRBJ1-2, with D possibly matching TRBD1 (5 bases). There are 13 residues in the CDR3. The V and J ends lost 3 bases and 4 bases respectively, with 10 bases between them. Germline values: CDR1 SGHDT, CDR2 YYEEEE. CDR3 protein: CASSSDRVYGYTF. The CDR3 DNA reads as TGTGCCAGCAGCTCAGACAGAGTCTATGGCTACACCTTC.

The V and J genes are TRBV2 and TRBJ1-1, with D possibly matching TRBD1 (6 bases). V was shortened by 7 bases and J by 0 bases, with 12 bases between the two germline ends. The germline gives CDR1 SNHLY, CDR2 FYNNEI. The CDR3 is 14 amino acids. The CDR3 nucleotides are TGTGCCAGCAAAACTGGACAGATGAACACTGAAGCTTTCTTT. This codes for CASKTGQMNTEAFF.

The genes are TRBV19 and TRBJ2-1; 13 bases line up with TRBD2. The CDR3 loop spans 15 amino acids. CDR1 and CDR2 from the germline V gene are LNHDA and SQIVND (reference sequence). V gave up 2 bases and J gave up 9 bases; unmatched junction bases: 4. The CDR3 coding sequence is TGTGCCAGTAGTATATCGACTAGCGGGGGGATTGAGCAGTTCTTC. This translates into CASSISTSGGIEQFF.

The chain employs TRBV25-1 and TRBJ2-3; D gene unclear. This CDR3 has 16 amino acids. Germline assignment: CDR1 MGHDK and CDR2 SYGVNS. Deletions cut 1 base from V and 1 base from J, with 12 bases between. Here the CDR3 reads CASSEFSVLGTDTQYF. The CDR3 coding sequence is TGTGCCAGCAGTGAATTTAGTGTTTTGGGCACAGATACGCAGTATTTT. The complete variable domain, with remaining parts taken from reference TRBV25-1 and TRBJ2-3, reads EADIYQTPRYLVIGTGKKITLECSQTMGHDKMYWYQQDPGMELHLIHYSYGVNSTEKGDLSSESTVSRIRTEHFPLTLESARPSHTSQYLCASSEFSVLGTDTQYFGPGTRLTVL.

The chain has TRBV30 and TRBJ2-1; D uncertain. V lost 1 base, J lost 5 bases, and 9 bases lay in between. The germline V gene has CDR1 GTSNPN and CDR2 SVGIG (reference sequence). There are 13 residues in the CDR3. CDR3 region: CAWSGNSHNEQFF. CDR3 in DNA: TGTGCCTGGAGTGGGAACAGCCACAATGAGCAGTTCTTC.

V and J are TRBV5-1 and TRBJ1-1, with D tentatively TRBD1 (6 bases). CDR1 SGHRS and CDR2 YFSETQ come from the germline V gene. Deletions cut 4 bases from V and 3 bases from J, with 16 bases between. This CDR3 comprises 15 residues. The CDR3 nucleotides are TGCGCCAGCAGCGCTAGGGGGAGTACCTACACTGAAGCTTTCTTT. This translates into CASSARGSTYTEAFF.

This chain uses TRBV19 with TRBJ1-1, with 7 bases that match TRBD1. V lost 7 bases to trimming and J lost 8 bases; unmatched junction nucleotides: 10. Germline V gene data show CDR1 as LNHDA and CDR2 as SQIVND (reference sequence). The CDR3 has 13 residues. The CDR3 bases are TGTGCCAGTACCCTAGGACAGGTGGGGGAAGCTTTCTTT. Protein sequence: CASTLGQVGEAFF.

This CDR3 reads CASSPGTYEQYF. The CDR3 coding sequence is TGTGCCAGTAGTCCAGGGACCTACGAGCAGTACTTC. V and J are TRBV19 and TRBJ2-7, with a possible D match to TRBD1 (5 bases). The CDR3 covers 12 residues. V lost 5 bases, J lost 2 bases, and 7 bases lay in between. Germline CDR1 LNHDA, CDR2 SQIVND (reference sequence).

The rearrangement uses TRBV25-1 and TRBJ2-7, with D perhaps matching TRBD1 (7 bases). Trimming took off 4 bases at V and 2 bases at J, with 12 bases between the two ends. This CDR3 region has 14 residues. Germline assignment: CDR1 MGHDK and CDR2 SYGVNS. CDR3 bases: TGTGCCAGCAGTGCCGCGGGACAGACCTACGAGCAGTACTTC. This translates into CASSAAGQTYEQYF.

V is TRBV7-2 and J is TRBJ1-2, with TRBD1 as a possible D gene (6 bases). From germline, CDR1 is SGHTA and CDR2 FQGNSA. V was pared by 5 bases and J by 3 bases, with 10 bases between. This CDR3 contains 13 residues. The CDR3 here is CASSVQGYYGYTF. CDR3 DNA sequence: TGTGCCAGCAGCGTACAGGGCTACTATGGCTACACCTTC.

The V gene is TRBV4-1, the J gene TRBJ1-2; D call uncertain. The CDR3 extends over 15 amino acids. The V gene's germline CDR1 is MGHRA and CDR2 YSYEKL. V lost 4 bases and J lost 6, with 18 bases in between. For the CDR3, the DNA is TGCGCCAGCAGCCCCAGGTTTCCTGCTGTCGATGGCTACACCTTC. It codes for CASSPRFPAVDGYTF.

V usage is TRBV19 and J usage is TRBJ1-4; 8 nucleotides match TRBD1. Trimming at V came to 8 bases and at J to 2 bases, leaving 4 bases not matched to a gene. Germline V CDR1 and CDR2: LNHDA, SQIVND (reference sequence). This CDR3 contains 14 residues. The CDR3 region is CASDRGGTNEKLFF. The CDR3 DNA sequence: TGTGCCAGTGACAGGGGAGGGACTAATGAAAAACTGTTTTTT.

This chain uses TRBV4-1 with TRBJ2-7; 8 bases map to TRBD1. V gave up 4 bases and J gave up 2 bases; unmatched junction bases: 7. Germline V gene sequence: CDR1 MGHRA, CDR2 YSYEKL. The CDR3 has 15 residues. The DNA of the CDR3 is TGCGCCAGCAGCCCCCGGACAGGGCTCACCTACGAGCAGTACTTC. This codes for CASSPRTGLTYEQYF.

This chain uses TRBV6-5 with TRBJ1-3, with 7 positions matching TRBD1. The germline V gene has CDR1 MNHEY and CDR2 SVGAGI. After removal of 0 bases from V and 3 bases from J, the junction contained 5 bases not matched to a gene. This CDR3 is 16 amino acids long. CDR3 in amino acids: CASSYSSQGVGNTIYF. The CDR3, as DNA: TGTGCCAGCAGTTACTCGAGTCAGGGGGTTGGAAACACCATATATTTT.

The V gene is TRBV19, the J gene TRBJ1-2, with 8 bases lining up with TRBD1. Germline lookup yields CDR1 LNHDA and CDR2 SQIVND (reference sequence). The CDR3 totals 13 residues. V shed 5 bases, J shed 4 bases, and the junction held 3 bases outside the gene matches. CDR3 bases: TGTGCCAGTAGTCGACAGGGGACCTATGGCTACACCTTC. Residues: CASSRQGTYGYTF.

V usage is TRBV3-1 (or the pseudogene TRBV3-2) and J usage is TRBJ2-7; TRBD2 matches at 10 bases. The J segment lost 2 bases and the V segment lost 1 base, leaving 5 bases of the junction unmatched. Germline V CDR1 and CDR2: LGHDT, YNNKEL (reference sequence). The CDR3 extends over 16 amino acids. CDR3 loop: CASSQGSLAGAYEQYF. Here the CDR3 DNA reads TGTGCCAGCAGCCAAGGGTCCCTAGCGGGGGCCTACGAGCAGTACTTC.

For the CDR3, the DNA is TGTGCCAGCAGCGCAGGACAGGGGAACTATGGCTACACCTTC. It translates to CASSAGQGNYGYTF. The chain carries TRBV7-6 and TRBJ1-2, with 9 bases aligning to TRBD1. Germline values: CDR1 SGHVS, CDR2 FNYEAQ. The junction had 3 bases not matched to a gene; V was cut back by 5 bases and J by 2 bases. This CDR3 is built from 14 residues.

The rearrangement joins TRBV7-8 to TRBJ2-5, with TRBD2 identical over 12 bases. The CDR3 is 16 amino acids. The germline CDR1 and CDR2 sequences are SGHVS and FQNEAQ. V lost 5 bases, J lost 5 bases, and 9 bases stayed unmatched. CDR3 region: CASSGRLAGAGETQYF. CDR3 bases: TGTGCCAGCAGCGGTAGACTAGCGGGGGCCGGTGAGACCCAGTACTTC.

The V call is TRBV2, the J call TRBJ2-3, with 10 bases identical to TRBD2. V shed 7 bases, J shed 4 bases, and the junction held 5 bases outside the gene matches. Per the germline V gene, CDR1 is SNHLY and CDR2 is FYNNEI. This CDR3 region has 14 residues. The CDR3 protein is CASKLAGYSDTQYF. CDR3 bases: TGTGCCAGCAAACTAGCGGGGTACTCAGATACGCAGTATTTT.

V gene TRBV5-6 combines with J gene TRBJ2-7; perhaps TRBD1 as D (6 bases). The CDR3 extends over 13 amino acids. Per germline, CDR1 SGHDT and CDR2 YYEEEE. V was shortened by 4 bases and J by 5 bases, with 13 bases between the two germline ends. CDR3 sequence: CASSRLQGDEQYF. CDR3 bases: TGTGCCAGCAGCAGGCTACAGGGAGACGAGCAGTACTTC.

The table lists this clone with a count of one. The chain employs TRBV11-2 and TRBJ1-3; tentatively, D is TRBD1 (6 bases). CDR1 and CDR2 from the germline V gene are SGHAT and FQNNGV. This CDR3 has 14 amino acids. V lost 5 bases to trimming and J lost 0 bases, with 8 bases between them. The CDR3 DNA reads TGTGCCAGCAGCCGGACAGTCTCTGGAAACACCATATATTTT. This codes for CASSRTVSGNTIYF.